Sequencing of this T cell receptor beta chain was carried out in a study of T cell responses to AZD1222 COVID-19 vaccine. This table comes from immunoSEQ multiplex PCR, and its TCRdb copy is limited to in-frame clones, with some not included. The data hold approximately 84,000 clones, with approximately 85% observed a single time. V lost 4 bases, J lost 4 bases, and 12 bases lay in between. Germline CDR1 is SGHTS and CDR2 is YDEGEE. The length of the CDR3 is 15 residues. A note on this clone: The antigen is undetermined.

General observations from the study: Along spike, vaccine-associated CD4 TCRs were found throughout, with dominance at 160-218 and 743-854.

The genes are TRBV5-8 and TRBJ2-6, with D hard to call. The clonotype originates from an adult who received the AZD1222 COVID-19 vaccine. This material consisted of peripheral blood, taken 28 days after the second AZD1222 dose. CDR3 in amino acids: CASSQWISGANVLTF. DNA for the CDR3: TGTGCCAGCAGCCAATGGATCAGCGGGGCCAACGTCCTGACTTTC.